The 25 T cell receptor beta chains below were found in one sample sequenced in a study of identical twins. TCRdb called the 5' RACE reads again in MiXCR, with one record for every CDR3 protein. Among about 240,000 distinct CDR3 sequences listed, around 7.6% were seen once. These data are also associated with another study on yellow fever vaccine responses in identical twins.

Sequencing was performed on CD8+ T cells sorted from blood. The receptor set was obtained from a woman between 18 and 29 years old in good health.

In this sample, this clonotype turned up a few times. This chain connects TRBV7-8 to TRBJ2-5; 8 nucleotides line up with TRBD2. The CDR3 extends over 17 amino acids. V was clipped by 4 bases and J by 5 bases; unmatched bases: 15. Germline V gene sequence: CDR1 SGHVS, CDR2 FQNEAQ. The CDR3 DNA follows: TGTGCCAGCAGCTCCCATGGGCGGGAGGTCGTTTTTGAGACCCAGTACTTC. It codes for CASSSHGREVVFETQYF.

This clonotype was seen a few times. The rearrangement uses TRBV29-1 and TRBJ1-2; D gene ambiguous. Trimming left V 0 bases short and J 4 bases short, with 12 bases between. Germline CDR1 is SQVTM and CDR2 is ANQGSEA. The CDR3 is made up of 14 amino acids. In nucleotides, the CDR3 is TGCAGCGTTGAAGACGGCAACTTAGGCTATGGCTACACCTTC. It is translated as CSVEDGNLGYGYTF.

This clonotype was detected only a few times. The V and J genes are TRBV6-2 or TRBV6-3 and TRBJ2-3; 8 nucleotides align to TRBD2. The CDR3 is made up of 15 amino acids. The germline gives CDR1 MNHEY, CDR2 SVGEGT. V shed 6 bases and J 2 bases; nucleotides not matched to a gene: 7. The CDR3 reads CASSYSGGDTDTQYF. The CDR3 coding sequence is TGTGCCAGCAGCTACAGCGGGGGAGACACAGATACGCAGTATTTT.

This clonotype was seen ten or more times. V gene TRBV20-1 combines with J gene TRBJ1-1; D is unclear. The germline V and J ends were trimmed by 1 base and 7 bases, with 10 bases remaining between them. Germline values: CDR1 DFQATT, CDR2 SNEGSKA (reference sequence). The length of the CDR3 is 12 residues. CDR3 sequence reads: CSARGSDIEAFF. In nucleotides, the CDR3 is TGCAGTGCTAGAGGGTCAGATATTGAAGCTTTCTTT.

This chain connects TRBV7-9 to TRBJ2-7; D perhaps matches TRBD2 (5 bases). From germline, CDR1 is SEHNR and CDR2 FQNEAQ (reference sequence). The CDR3 is 13 residues long. V lost 7 bases to trimming and J lost 2 bases, with 12 bases between them. The CDR3: CASTRGSAYEQYF. The CDR3 DNA sequence: TGTGCCAGCACCAGAGGGTCCGCCTACGAGCAGTACTTC.

This clonotype was counted a few times. The CDR3 bases are TGTGCCATCAGTGATGGGACTAGCGTGAACACCGGGGAGCTGTTTTTT. Its protein is CAISDGTSVNTGELFF. The V call is TRBV10-3, the J call TRBJ2-2; 10 nucleotides agree with TRBD2. CDR1 and CDR2 (germline): ENHRY, SYGVKD. The CDR3 covers 16 residues. With 3 bases clipped from V and 1 base from J, the junction kept 2 bases outside the gene matches.

This clonotype was observed a few times. CDR3 protein: CASSEQVSQPGNTIYF. The DNA for the CDR3 is TGTGCCAGCAGTGAGCAGGTGTCCCAGCCTGGAAACACCATATATTTT. This sequence joins TRBV2 and TRBJ1-3, with D uncertain. This CDR3 has 16 amino acids. Trimming stripped 3 bases from V and 2 bases from J, with 14 bases between. Germline V gene sequence: CDR1 SNHLY, CDR2 FYNNEI.

This clonotype showed up just a few times. V gene TRBV12-3 or TRBV12-4 combines with J gene TRBJ1-1; D call uncertain. The ends were cut back, 4 bases at V and 2 bases at J, with 14 bases in the middle. This CDR3 region has 15 residues. The chain's CDR3 is CASSYETQRNTEAFF. Written as DNA, the CDR3 is TGTGCCAGCAGTTACGAGACTCAGAGAAACACTGAAGCTTTCTTT.

This clonotype occurred many times. The V call is TRBV6-2 or TRBV6-3, the J call TRBJ2-7, with 11 bases lining up with TRBD2. From germline, CDR1 is MNHEY and CDR2 SVGEGT. Trimming at V came to 4 bases and at J to 5 bases, leaving 4 bases not matched to a gene. The CDR3 totals 14 residues. DNA for the CDR3: TGTGCCAGCAGTTCCGGGACTAGCGGTAACGAGCAGTACTTC. This gives the protein CASSSGTSGNEQYF.

The chain carries TRBV27 and TRBJ2-4, with 8 bases identical to TRBD1. J lost 9 bases, V lost 0 bases, and 10 bases had no gene match. The CDR3 runs to 16 residues. Germline-derived CDR1 and CDR2 are MNHEY and SMNVEV (reference sequence). CDR3 DNA: TGTGCCAGCAGTTTATCGGGGGCGACAGGGGTTGGCATTCAGTACTTC. It yields the protein CASSLSGATGVGIQYF.

The chain recombines TRBV11-3 with TRBJ2-3, with unresolved D. Germline loops: CDR1 SGHNT, CDR2 YENEEA. The CDR3 runs to 13 residues. V gave up 1 base and J gave up 11 bases, with 13 bases separating them. CDR3 nucleotide sequence: TGTGCCAGCAGCTTAGGCTACATCAACCTGCAGTATTTT. It translates to CASSLGYINLQYF.

The chain joins TRBV6-1 to TRBJ2-5; 10 bases fit TRBD2. This CDR3 spans 17 amino acids. After removal of 6 bases from V and 1 base from J, the junction contained 11 bases not matched to a gene. CDR1 and CDR2 from the germline V gene are MNHNS and SASEGT. The CDR3 protein is CASRRRASGGSQETQYF. For the CDR3, the DNA is TGTGCCAGCAGGAGGCGGGCTAGCGGGGGATCCCAAGAGACCCAGTACTTC.

This clonotype was counted between two and nine times. The chain couples TRBV28 to TRBJ2-2, with TRBD2 identical over 14 bases. After removal of 6 bases from V and 3 bases from J, the junction contained 15 bases not matched to a gene. The CDR3 runs 20 residues. The germline gives CDR1 MDHEN, CDR2 SYDVKM. The CDR3 DNA sequence: TGTGCCAGCAGACATATCCCCGGGACTAGCGGGGGCTATGACACCGGGGAGCTGTTTTTT. Its protein is CASRHIPGTSGGYDTGELFF.

The chain is built from TRBV6-1 and TRBJ2-5; 8 bases map to TRBD2. The CDR3 loop spans 13 amino acids. The V gene's germline CDR1 is MNHNS and CDR2 SASEGT. The ends lost 8 bases at V and 4 bases at J; junction bases unmatched: 6. The CDR3 protein is CASAGLDGETQYF. The DNA for the CDR3 is TGTGCCAGCGCGGGACTAGATGGAGAGACCCAGTACTTC.

The sample holds a few counts of this clonotype. This chain uses TRBV9 with TRBJ2-3; D is uncertain. Germline assignment: CDR1 SGDLS and CDR2 YYNGEE. V lost 4 bases and J 2 bases, leaving 11 bases between the germline ends. CDR3 length equals 14 residues. This CDR3 reads CASSPRPITDTQYF. For the CDR3, the DNA is TGTGCCAGCAGCCCCCGACCAATCACAGATACGCAGTATTTT.

The chain has TRBV9 and TRBJ1-2, with D unresolved. Germline CDR1 reads SGDLS; CDR2 reads YYNGEE. V shed 6 bases and J shed 8 bases, with 8 bases lying between them. The CDR3 loop spans 10 amino acids. The CDR3 region has the DNA TGTGCCAGCAACGGGCGCGGCTACACCTTC. It translates to CASNGRGYTF. Full variable domain (remainder filled in from reference TRBV9 and TRBJ1-2): DSGVTQTPKHLITATGQRVTLRCSPRSGDLSVYWYQQSLDQGLQFLIQYYNGEERAKGNILERFSAQQFPDLHSELNLSSLELGDSALYFCASNGRGYTFGSGTRLTVV.

V gene TRBV27 combines with J gene TRBJ2-3; the match to TRBD2 covers 7 bases. This CDR3 is built from 15 residues. After removal of 5 bases from V and 2 bases from J, the junction contained 7 bases not matched to a gene. Germline CDR1 is MNHEY and CDR2 is SMNVEV (reference sequence). CDR3 nucleotides: TGTGCCAGCAGTCCGCGGGACTATCCCACAGATACGCAGTATTTT. This translates into CASSPRDYPTDTQYF.

This clonotype occurred many times. The V gene is TRBV20-1, the J gene TRBJ2-2, with a weak D call TRBD2 (6 bases). Trimming cost V 0 bases and J 4 bases, with 12 bases left between them. There are 15 residues in the CDR3. Germline loops: CDR1 DFQATT, CDR2 SNEGSKA (reference sequence). The CDR3 region is CSARDLGGLTGELFF. CDR3 DNA: TGCAGTGCTAGAGATCTTGGGGGACTCACCGGGGAGCTGTTTTTT.

This clonotype was seen many times. This sequence joins TRBV9 and TRBJ2-5, with a possible D match to TRBD2 (5 bases). Per the germline V gene, CDR1 is SGDLS and CDR2 is YYNGEE. The germline V and J ends were trimmed by 0 bases and 3 bases, with 12 bases remaining between them. This CDR3 has 15 residues. As DNA, the CDR3 is TGTGCCAGCAGCGTAGGTCTTAGCGTAGAAGAGACCCAGTACTTC. It is translated as CASSVGLSVEETQYF.

The chain carries TRBV10-3 and TRBJ2-7; D ambiguous. Per germline, CDR1 ENHRY and CDR2 SYGVKD. This CDR3 has 15 residues. V lost 0 bases and J lost 6, with 15 bases in between. For the CDR3, the DNA is TGTGCCATCAGTGAGTCGTCTGTGGCGTCCCTCGAGCAGTACGTC. This translates into CAISESSVASLEQYV.

This clonotype has only a few counts. The V and J genes are TRBV12-3 or TRBV12-4 and TRBJ2-4; 16 bases agree with TRBD2. Trimming cost V 5 bases and J 7 bases; bases outside gene matches: 14. The CDR3 length is 19 residues. CDR3 sequence (DNA): TGTGCCAGCAGTGGACCGGGACTAGCGGGAGGGCCCGTCTCCAACATTCAGTACTTC. Protein product: CASSGPGLAGGPVSNIQYF.

In its sample, this clonotype was seen a few times. This chain links TRBV7-9 with TRBJ2-3; possible D gene TRBD2, 6 bases. Germline V gene data show CDR1 as SEHNR and CDR2 as FQNEAQ (reference sequence). The CDR3 runs to 16 residues. Trimming shortened V by 0 bases and J by 4 bases, and 14 bases separated the two germline ends. The CDR3 is CASSLATGESPDTQYF. CDR3 sequence (DNA): TGTGCCAGCAGCTTAGCGACGGGGGAGTCCCCAGATACGCAGTATTTT.

This chain links TRBV7-9 with TRBJ2-7, with 7 nucleotides matching TRBD1. The CDR3 runs to 13 residues. J was trimmed by 5 bases and V by 6 bases; bases with no gene match: 7. Germline-derived CDR1 and CDR2 are SEHNR and FQNEAQ (reference sequence). CDR3 in DNA: TGTGCCAGCAGTCCTGACAGGGCCAACGAGCAGTACTTC. The encoded protein is CASSPDRANEQYF.

This clonotype appeared a few times. The chain combines TRBV12-3 or TRBV12-4 with TRBJ2-6; 8 bases map to TRBD1. With V trimmed by 3 bases and J by 12 bases, 4 bases remained unmatched. This CDR3 has 13 residues. This CDR3 reads CASSFGTGVVLTF. The DNA of the CDR3 is TGTGCCAGCAGTTTCGGGACAGGCGTCGTCCTGACTTTC.

The chain employs TRBV4-1 and TRBJ2-2, with D perhaps matching TRBD1 (5 bases). The CDR3 contains 13 residues. Germline V CDR1 and CDR2: MGHRA, YSYEKL. Trimming removed 1 base from V and 6 bases from J, with 6 bases in between. Here the CDR3 reads CASSQGTPGELFF. The CDR3, as DNA: TGCGCCAGCAGCCAAGGGACACCCGGGGAGCTGTTTTTT.